This T cell receptor (beta chain) was sequenced in a study of blood T cell repertoires in COVID-19. Clones were read by immunoSEQ multiplex PCR, and TCRdb kept only the in-frame ones, dropping some. The table shows more than 110,000 clones, with almost 80% occurring only once. Sequences were obtained from PBMCs or T cells enriched from blood (not recorded which). This receptor was identified in a woman aged 50 to 65 who had recovered from COVID-19.

The CDR3 bases are TGTGCCAGCAGGCCAACTGGACAGGGGTTGACTGAAGCTTTCTTT. Translation: CASRPTGQGLTEAFF. The V call is TRBV6-5, the J call TRBJ1-1; 9 bases match TRBD1. The CDR3 sequence is 15 residues long. Germline loops: CDR1 MNHEY, CDR2 SVGAGI. V lost 6 bases and J lost 5; bases outside the gene matches: 10.